The T cell receptor (beta chain) described here comes from a study of beta chain features in type 1 diabetes. The overall study: Age and gender were similar between patients and healthy donors, as were cell yields.

Every isolated RNA sample was fully reverse transcribed, so sequencing captured expressed TCRB transcripts. The data were produced by immunoSEQ multiplex PCR, yet TCRdb's version contains in-frame clones alone and is incomplete. The sample carries some 100,000 clones, around 40% recorded once. The sample holds a few counts of this clone. V was trimmed by 9 bases and J by 8 bases, leaving 16 bases between them. Per the germline V gene, CDR1 is MNHEY and CDR2 is SMNVEV (reference sequence). The CDR3 loop spans 13 amino acids. The clonotype comes from a woman aged 18-30 years in good health. Sequences were obtained from stem cell memory CD4+ T cells from blood. The chain is built from TRBV27 and TRBJ1-4, with D perhaps matching TRBD1 (6 bases). The CDR3 DNA sequence: TGTGCCAGGTCCCCATACAGGGACGAAAAACTGTTTTTT. Translating it yields CARSPYRDEKLFF. The variable domain in full, completed from reference TRBV27 and TRBJ1-4, reads EAQVTQNPRYLITVTGKKLTVTCSQNMNHEYMSWYRQDPGLGLRQIYYSMNVEVTDKGDVPEGYKVSRKEKRNFPLILESPSPNQTSLYFCARSPYRDEKLFFGSGTQLSVL.